The 14 T cell receptor beta chains below come from one sample, sequenced in a study of shared clonotypes between healthy human individuals. TCRdb keeps only in-frame clones here, not all; method: immunoSEQ multiplex PCR. Here the sample spans roughly 2,000,000 clones, roughly 94% being singletons. Positively selected for CCR7, the CD45RO-negative cells used as naive CD8 cells excluded terminally differentiated effector memory CD45RA+ cells. The sample consisted of naive CD8+ T cells sorted from blood. The receptors originated from a man aged 18 to 29 in good health.

V gene TRBV6-6 combines with J gene TRBJ2-2; D is perhaps TRBD2 (5 bases). This CDR3 is 13 amino acids long. Germline V gives CDR1 MNHNY, CDR2 SVGAGI (reference sequence). The V end was cut by 7 bases, the J end by 3 bases, with 9 bases between. For the CDR3, the DNA is TGTGCCAGCACACACGGGGACACCGGGGAGCTGTTTTTT. This gives the protein CASTHGDTGELFF.

V is TRBV10-3 and J is TRBJ2-2; D tentatively reads TRBD1 or TRBD2 (5 bases each). The CDR3 totals 15 residues. CDR1 ENHRY and CDR2 SYGVKD come from the germline V gene. The V end was cut by 3 bases, the J end by 5 bases, with 13 bases between. CDR3 loop: CAISDQGRGTGELFF. The CDR3 DNA sequence: TGTGCCATCAGTGACCAGGGACGGGGAACCGGGGAGCTGTTTTTT.

A word on this clone: The identical CDR3 is also encoded by other nucleotide sequences in the sample. The gene calls are TRBV27 and TRBJ1-1; D remains ambiguous. The CDR3 loop spans 12 amino acids. Looked up from germline, CDR1 is MNHEY and CDR2 is SMNVEV (reference sequence). The V end lost 4 bases, the J end lost 3 bases, and 6 bases lay between the germline ends. CDR3 DNA: TGTGCCAGCAGTTCTGGAGACACTGAAGCTTTCTTT. Amino acids: CASSSGDTEAFF.

To note about this clone: Germline and junction disagree at one end, which may indicate a read error. The genes are TRBV7-7 and TRBJ2-4, with D possibly TRBD1 on 5 matching bases. CDR1 is SSHAT and CDR2 is FNYEAQ in the germline V gene (reference sequence). This CDR3 spans 14 amino acids. The CDR3 coding sequence is TGTGCTAGCAGCTTAGATCCAGGGTCGGACATTCAGTACTTC. As protein: CASSLDPGSDIQYF.

The chain employs TRBV29-1 and TRBJ2-7; 13 nucleotides match TRBD2. Germline trimming cut 5 bases from V and 5 bases from J; bases unmatched to any gene: 9. In germline, CDR1 is SQVTM, CDR2 ANQGSEA. The CDR3 runs 15 residues. The CDR3 reads CSVLGTSGAGDEQYF. The CDR3 coding sequence is TGCAGCGTTCTAGGGACTAGCGGGGCCGGGGACGAGCAGTACTTC.

The table lists this clone with a count of one. The chain couples TRBV25-1 to TRBJ1-1; D gene ambiguous. Germline-derived CDR1 and CDR2 are MGHDK and SYGVNS. This CDR3 region has 13 residues. Trimming stripped 1 base from V and 6 bases from J, with 9 bases between. CDR3 residues: CASSEFGSSEAFF. In DNA, the CDR3 is TGTGCCAGCAGTGAATTCGGGAGTTCTGAAGCTTTCTTT.

The gene calls are TRBV10-3 and TRBJ1-2, with D perhaps TRBD1 (6 bases). The CDR3 loop spans 11 amino acids. CDR1 is ENHRY, CDR2 SYGVKD, per germline. V was clipped by 8 bases and J by 6 bases, with 10 bases between them. DNA of the CDR3: TGTGCCATCCCGGGGGGCGATGGCTACACCTTC. It translates to CAIPGGDGYTF.

Of note for this clone: Other DNA sequences in the same sample also yield this CDR3. The chain combines TRBV30 with TRBJ2-5; 8 nucleotides agree with TRBD1. There are 14 residues in the CDR3. V shed 3 bases and J 5 bases; nucleotides not matched to a gene: 8. In germline, CDR1 is GTSNPN, CDR2 SVGIG (reference sequence). The CDR3 nucleotides read TGTGCCTGGAGCGGAGGACAGGGCGGGGAGACCCAGTACTTC. Translation gives CAWSGGQGGETQYF.

The rearrangement links TRBV19 to TRBJ2-1; a possible D gene is TRBD2 (5 bases). Trimming removed 5 bases from V and 9 bases from J, with 14 bases in between. Per the germline V gene, CDR1 is LNHDA and CDR2 is SQIVND (reference sequence). This CDR3 spans 13 amino acids. This CDR3 is CASSPDLRGEQFF. DNA for the CDR3: TGTGCCAGTAGTCCGGACCTACGGGGTGAGCAGTTCTTC.

This sequence joins TRBV7-9 and TRBJ1-1; possible D gene TRBD1, 6 bases. CDR3 length equals 17 residues. CDR1 is SEHNR, CDR2 FQNEAQ, per germline (reference sequence). The germline V and J ends were trimmed by 4 bases and 2 bases, with 20 bases remaining between them. The CDR3 nucleotides are TGTGCCAGCAGCTCTGGCGGCAGGGGCCCCGATAACACTGAAGCTTTCTTT. Protein: CASSSGGRGPDNTEAFF.

The gene calls are TRBV18 and TRBJ2-7; 7 bases fit TRBD2. The CDR3 is 21 residues long. V shed 1 base and J 1 base; nucleotides not matched to a gene: 22. Germline values: CDR1 KGHSH, CDR2 LQKENI. CDR3: CASSPRGEASGGSLASYEQYF. CDR3 sequence (DNA): TGTGCCAGCTCACCACGCGGCGAGGCTAGCGGCGGTTCCCTCGCTTCCTACGAGCAGTACTTC. Looking up the rest from reference TRBV18 and TRBJ2-7 gives the full variable domain: NAGVMQNPRHLVRRRGQEARLRCSPMKGHSHVYWYRQLPEEGLKFMVYLQKENIIDESGMPKERFSAEFPKEGPSILRIQQVVRGDSAAYFCASSPRGEASGGSLASYEQYFGPGTRLTVT.

The chain uses TRBV11-1 and TRBJ2-5, with no clear D. This CDR3 is built from 12 residues. V shed 4 bases and J shed 10 bases, with 13 bases lying between them. CDR1 is SGHAT and CDR2 is FQDESV in the germline V gene (reference sequence). The CDR3: CASSSDTIIQYF. CDR3 sequence (DNA): TGTGCCAGCAGCTCAGACACGATAATCCAGTACTTC. Drawing the rest from reference TRBV11-1 and TRBJ2-5, the complete variable domain is EAEVAQSPRYKITEKSQAVAFWCDPISGHATLYWYRQILGQGPELLVQFQDESVVDDSQLPKDRFSAERLKGVDSTLKIQPAELGDSAMYLCASSSDTIIQYFGPGTRLLVL.

The gene calls are TRBV4-3 and TRBJ1-5; a possible D gene is TRBD1 (5 bases). The CDR3 covers 17 residues. CDR1 and CDR2 (germline): LGHNA, YSLEER. Trimming removed 0 bases from V and 2 bases from J, with 14 bases in between. The CDR3 nucleotides are TGCGCCAGCAGCCAAGATCTTATAACAGGAGGCAATCAGCCCCAGCATTTT. It specifies CASSQDLITGGNQPQHF.

The genes are TRBV27 and TRBJ2-2; the D gene is possibly TRBD2 (5 bases). V was pared by 3 bases and J by 0 bases, with 11 bases between. This CDR3 has 16 amino acids. Germline CDR1 MNHEY, CDR2 SMNVEV (reference sequence). The CDR3 loop is CASSFGREPNTGELFF. CDR3 in DNA: TGTGCCAGCAGTTTTGGTCGGGAACCGAACACCGGGGAGCTGTTTTTT.